This TCR beta chain stems from a study of T-cell memory formation after mild COVID-19. Regarding this clonotype: The antigen is unknown.

Study-wide findings and caveats: Contracting clones localized mainly to CM and EM when CD4+ and mainly to EMRA when CD8+.

Germline loops: CDR1 LGHNT, CDR2 FRNRAP. The V end lost 11 bases, the J end lost 2 bases, and 20 bases lay between the germline ends. The CDR3 contains 15 residues. MiXCR, applied by TCRdb to the 5' RACE reads, yields one record per CDR3 protein. Here the sample spans about 340,000 distinct CDR3 sequences, roughly 13% being singletons. The V gene is TRBV12-5, the J gene TRBJ2-3, with TRBD2 as a possible D gene (6 bases). The sequencing input was PBMCs or a T cell subset sorted from them (not recorded which). The sequence was collected from a man between 18 and 29 years old who had mild COVID-19 (a few samples of this study predate the infection). Cell type and time point are not known. In nucleotides, the CDR3 is TGTGCTGGTAGGCTTGGCGGGGATCTCACAGATACGCAGTATTTT. It is translated as CAGRLGGDLTDTQYF.